This T cell receptor beta chain was profiled in a study of identical twins. General study points: Twins shared out-of-frame alpha sequences with excess low generation probability. With abundant cord blood beta clonotypes, insertions were fewer; memory repertoires showed no such pattern. Cross-sectional statistics, not tracking of the same donors, supported the conclusions.

Concerning this clonotype itself: Its antigen is still unknown.

Template switching added a universal primer binding site, and final cDNA carried unique molecular identifiers. TCRdb recomputed calls from the 5' RACE reads with MiXCR, one row per CDR3 protein. This repertoire shows about 430,000 distinct CDR3 sequences, approximately 17% found once; its top ten account for 10% to 15%. There are 13 residues in the CDR3. Germline V CDR1 and CDR2: MNHEY, SMNVEV (reference sequence). After removal of 5 bases from V and 7 bases from J, the junction contained 5 bases not matched to a gene. This sequence was found in a man in his fifties or sixties in good health. Sequenced: naive T cells sorted from blood. This chain links TRBV27 with TRBJ1-1, with TRBD1 matching 9 bases. The CDR3 region has the DNA TGTGCCAGCAGTCCGGACAGGGGTTATGAAGCTTTCTTT. Protein product: CASSPDRGYEAFF.